A selection of T cell receptor beta chains follows, all from one sample in a study of shared clonotypes between healthy human individuals. Measured with immunoSEQ multiplex PCR; TCRdb has only the in-frame clones, and not every one. The data hold 800,000 to 950,000 clones, with 90% to 97% observed a single time. The sequencing sample was made of naive CD8+ T cells sorted from blood. The source of these receptors is a man younger than 40 in good health. Each CDR3 is given with its conserved first and last residue. The order of the fields is CDR3 DNA, CDR3 protein, D gene, V gene, J gene, clone size. The D gene is left open where the match is weak. Not all rows give a size; the values are once, few, many and, for expanded clones, a class.

cdr3_nt: TGCAGCGCCCGGGAGGGCCTAAGGGGCGAGCAGTACTTC
cdr3_aa: CSAREGLRGEQYF
d_call: TRBD2
v_call: TRBV29-1
j_call: TRBJ2-7
clone_size: .

cdr3_nt: TGTGTCAGAAGCAAGGGGGATCGCTACGAGCAGTACTTC
cdr3_aa: CVRSKGDRYEQYF
d_call: .
v_call: TRBV7-5
j_call: TRBJ2-7
clone_size: .

cdr3_nt: TGCACAACAGACAGGGGACGGTTGGATGAGCAGTTCTTC
cdr3_aa: CTTDRGRLDEQFF
d_call: TRBD1
v_call: TRBV29-1
j_call: TRBJ2-1
clone_size: .

cdr3_nt: TGTGCCAGCAGCCTAGGGGGAGCCTACAATGAGCAGTTCTTC
cdr3_aa: CASSLGGAYNEQFF
d_call: .
v_call: TRBV27
j_call: TRBJ2-1
clone_size: .

cdr3_nt: TGCAGCGTTAAGGCCGGGACTAGCGAAAGGAATGAGCAGTTCTTC
cdr3_aa: CSVKAGTSERNEQFF
d_call: TRBD2
v_call: TRBV29-1
j_call: TRBJ2-1
clone_size: .

cdr3_nt: TGTGCCAGCAGTTACCAGGGCCACAATGAGCAGTTCTTC
cdr3_aa: CASSYQGHNEQFF
d_call: .
v_call: TRBV6-5
j_call: TRBJ2-1
clone_size: .

cdr3_nt: TGCGCCAGCAGCGGCGACCTAGGCACAGATACGCAGTATTTT
cdr3_aa: CASSGDLGTDTQYF
d_call: .
v_call: TRBV5-1
j_call: TRBJ2-3
clone_size: .

cdr3_nt: TGTGCCAGCAGTTCAGTAAGCGGGAGTCTCAATGAGCAGTTCTTC
cdr3_aa: CASSSVSGSLNEQFF
d_call: TRBD2
v_call: TRBV27
j_call: TRBJ2-1
clone_size: .

cdr3_nt: TGTGCCAGCAGCTTGGACGGGGAGCTGTTTTTT
cdr3_aa: CASSLDGELFF
d_call: .
v_call: TRBV5-4
j_call: TRBJ2-2
clone_size: once

cdr3_nt: TGTGCCAGCAGCCTCCTGGGGGGACCGGGGAATGAGCAGTTCTTC
cdr3_aa: CASSLLGGPGNEQFF
d_call: .
v_call: TRBV7-2
j_call: TRBJ2-1
clone_size: .

cdr3_nt: TGTGCCAGCAGAAGGACAGGGAACACTGAAGCTTTCTTT
cdr3_aa: CASRRTGNTEAFF
d_call: TRBD1
v_call: TRBV27
j_call: TRBJ1-1
clone_size: .

cdr3_nt: TGCGCCAGCAGCCAAGGAGTTGGCTCCTACGAGCAGTACTTC
cdr3_aa: CASSQGVGSYEQYF
d_call: .
v_call: TRBV4-3
j_call: TRBJ2-7
clone_size: .

cdr3_nt: TGTGCCAGCAGCTTAGCGCCGACTAGCGTAAGCTCCTACAATGAGCAGTTCTTC
cdr3_aa: CASSLAPTSVSSYNEQFF
d_call: TRBD2
v_call: TRBV7-7
j_call: TRBJ2-1
clone_size: .

cdr3_nt: TGCGCCAGCAGCCATCCGGGGACAGGAGCCTACGAGCAGTACTTC
cdr3_aa: CASSHPGTGAYEQYF
d_call: TRBD1
v_call: TRBV4-1
j_call: TRBJ2-7
clone_size: .

cdr3_nt: TGCGCCAGCAGCTTGGATACGGGACAGGGTTACTACGAGCAGTACTTC
cdr3_aa: CASSLDTGQGYYEQYF
d_call: TRBD1
v_call: TRBV5-1
j_call: TRBJ2-7
clone_size: .

cdr3_nt: TGTGCCACCCAGACTAGCTCCTACGAGCAGTACTTC
cdr3_aa: CATQTSSYEQYF
d_call: .
v_call: TRBV6-5
j_call: TRBJ2-7
clone_size: .

cdr3_nt: TGCGCCAGCAGCCAAGTCTTGAAGGCTCCGAACACTGAAGCTTTCTTT
cdr3_aa: CASSQVLKAPNTEAFF
d_call: .
v_call: TRBV4-1
j_call: TRBJ1-1
clone_size: .

cdr3_nt: TGTGCCAGCAGTGAAGCGCCGGGGCTAGCTAATGAAAAACTGTTTTTT
cdr3_aa: CASSEAPGLANEKLFF
d_call: .
v_call: TRBV6-1
j_call: TRBJ1-4
clone_size: .

cdr3_nt: TGTGCCAGCAGCTTAGGGGGAGGCACCGGGGAGCTGTTTTTT
cdr3_aa: CASSLGGGTGELFF
d_call: .
v_call: TRBV7-6
j_call: TRBJ2-2
clone_size: .

cdr3_nt: TGCGCCAGCAGCTTGGAGGGGACCTCCTACGAGCAGTACTTC
cdr3_aa: CASSLEGTSYEQYF
d_call: .
v_call: TRBV5-1
j_call: TRBJ2-7
clone_size: .

cdr3_nt: TGTGCCAGCAGTTCACCCGTCGGCGAGAATGAGCAGTTCTTC
cdr3_aa: CASSSPVGENEQFF
d_call: .
v_call: TRBV28
j_call: TRBJ2-1
clone_size: .

cdr3_nt: TGTGCCAGCAGCTTCCCAGGGTCCTACGAGCAGTACTTC
cdr3_aa: CASSFPGSYEQYF
d_call: .
v_call: TRBV5-4
j_call: TRBJ2-7
clone_size: .

cdr3_nt: TGCAGCACAGATACGCAGTATTTT
cdr3_aa: CSTDTQYF
d_call: .
v_call: TRBV29-1
j_call: TRBJ2-3
clone_size: .

cdr3_nt: TGCGCCAGCAGCCAAGATAGGGCAGGAGCTTACGGAAACACCATATATTTT
cdr3_aa: CASSQDRAGAYGNTIYF
d_call: .
v_call: TRBV4-3
j_call: TRBJ1-3
clone_size: .

cdr3_nt: TGTGCCAGCAGCTTCAGAGCGGGAGGGCCGCTAAATGAGCAGTTCTTC
cdr3_aa: CASSFRAGGPLNEQFF
d_call: TRBD2
v_call: TRBV7-6
j_call: TRBJ2-1
clone_size: .

cdr3_nt: TGCGCCAGCAGCCAAGATAGGCGGAACACCGGGGAGCTGTTTTTT
cdr3_aa: CASSQDRRNTGELFF
d_call: .
v_call: TRBV4-3
j_call: TRBJ2-2
clone_size: .

cdr3_nt: TGTGCCAGCAGCTTCGTCCCAAATAGTCGGTCAAATCAGCCCCAGCATTTT
cdr3_aa: CASSFVPNSRSNQPQHF
d_call: .
v_call: TRBV7-9
j_call: TRBJ1-5
clone_size: once

cdr3_nt: TGTGCCAGCAGCCCCCCCGGGGAGCCCCAGCATTTT
cdr3_aa: CASSPPGEPQHF
d_call: .
v_call: TRBV7-9
j_call: TRBJ1-5
clone_size: .

cdr3_nt: TGTGCCAGCAGCTCCGTGAACTACGAGCAGTACTTC
cdr3_aa: CASSSVNYEQYF
d_call: .
v_call: TRBV11-2
j_call: TRBJ2-7
clone_size: once

cdr3_nt: TGTGCCATCAGCAGTAGCGTGGAGCAGTTCTTC
cdr3_aa: CAISSSVEQFF
d_call: .
v_call: TRBV10-3
j_call: TRBJ2-1
clone_size: .

cdr3_nt: TGTGCCAGCAGCCCAGGGATCTATGAGCAGTTCTTC
cdr3_aa: CASSPGIYEQFF
d_call: .
v_call: TRBV7-9
j_call: TRBJ2-1
clone_size: .

cdr3_nt: TGTGCCAGCAGTTCACGGTTCAGATACAATGAGCAGTTCTTC
cdr3_aa: CASSSRFRYNEQFF
d_call: .
v_call: TRBV28
j_call: TRBJ2-1
clone_size: .

cdr3_nt: TGCGCCAGCAGCCCTCACCAAGCAGGGGGCGGTTTACCTAATGAAAAACTGTTTTTT
cdr3_aa: CASSPHQAGGGLPNEKLFF
d_call: TRBD1
v_call: TRBV4-1
j_call: TRBJ1-4
clone_size: once

cdr3_nt: TGTGCCAGCAGCCCCAGACAGTACGAGCAGTACTTC
cdr3_aa: CASSPRQYEQYF
d_call: .
v_call: TRBV7-9
j_call: TRBJ2-7
clone_size: .

cdr3_nt: TGTGCCAGCAGTTTTGCTAGGGAGGGCACTGAAGCTTTCTTT
cdr3_aa: CASSFAREGTEAFF
d_call: .
v_call: TRBV27
j_call: TRBJ1-1
clone_size: .

cdr3_nt: TGTGCCAGCAGCTTGCGACAGATCCAAAACAATGAGCAGTTCTTC
cdr3_aa: CASSLRQIQNNEQFF
d_call: .
v_call: TRBV13
j_call: TRBJ2-1
clone_size: .

cdr3_nt: TGTGCCAGCAGCTTCACAGGGGGGACTGAAGCTTTCTTT
cdr3_aa: CASSFTGGTEAFF
d_call: TRBD1
v_call: TRBV5-6
j_call: TRBJ1-1
clone_size: .

cdr3_nt: TGCGCCAGCAGCCCCAGTGGCGGGAGTCGGGATGAGCAGTTCTTC
cdr3_aa: CASSPSGGSRDEQFF
d_call: TRBD2
v_call: TRBV4-1
j_call: TRBJ2-1
clone_size: once

cdr3_nt: TGTGCCAGCAGTGTTAGACAGGGGTACTACAATGAGCAGTTCTTC
cdr3_aa: CASSVRQGYYNEQFF
d_call: TRBD1
v_call: TRBV6-4
j_call: TRBJ2-1
clone_size: .

cdr3_nt: TGTGCCAGCAGCGCGGTGGGGAGTCTTCCCTTAGGCGAGCAGTACTTC
cdr3_aa: CASSAVGSLPLGEQYF
d_call: .
v_call: TRBV7-8
j_call: TRBJ2-7
clone_size: .

cdr3_nt: TGTGCCAGCAGTTTCACAGGGGACACAGATACGCAGTATTTT
cdr3_aa: CASSFTGDTDTQYF
d_call: TRBD1
v_call: TRBV27
j_call: TRBJ2-3
clone_size: .

cdr3_nt: TGCAGCCCTAATTCTAGCGGGACCTCCCAAGAGACCCAGTACTTC
cdr3_aa: CSPNSSGTSQETQYF
d_call: TRBD2
v_call: TRBV29-1
j_call: TRBJ2-5
clone_size: .

cdr3_nt: TGTGCCAGCAGCCAAGCCCCGGGGGGCTACGAGCAGTACTTC
cdr3_aa: CASSQAPGGYEQYF
d_call: TRBD2
v_call: TRBV14
j_call: TRBJ2-7
clone_size: .

cdr3_nt: TGTGCCAGCAGCTTAGGTGTCGGGCAGGGAGGCAATCAGCCCCAGCATTTT
cdr3_aa: CASSLGVGQGGNQPQHF
d_call: .
v_call: TRBV7-8
j_call: TRBJ1-5
clone_size: once

cdr3_nt: TGTGCCAGCAGCCCGGGAGGGACGTACGAGCAGTACTTC
cdr3_aa: CASSPGGTYEQYF
d_call: TRBD2
v_call: TRBV7-2
j_call: TRBJ2-7
clone_size: .

cdr3_nt: TGTGCCAGCAGTCAACCCACACATCCCTACGAGCAGTACTTC
cdr3_aa: CASSQPTHPYEQYF
d_call: .
v_call: TRBV7-6
j_call: TRBJ2-7
clone_size: .

cdr3_nt: TGTGCCAGCAGCCCCCTCGGGGACCGGGGGGAGACCCAGTACTTC
cdr3_aa: CASSPLGDRGETQYF
d_call: .
v_call: TRBV7-2
j_call: TRBJ2-5
clone_size: .

cdr3_nt: TGTGCCAGCAGCTTAGGTGGTACGCAGTATTTT
cdr3_aa: CASSLGGTQYF
d_call: .
v_call: TRBV11-3
j_call: TRBJ2-3
clone_size: .

cdr3_nt: TGTGCCAGCAGTTTACGGCTAGCGGAGACCTACGAGCAGTACTTC
cdr3_aa: CASSLRLAETYEQYF
d_call: TRBD2
v_call: TRBV27
j_call: TRBJ2-7
clone_size: .

cdr3_nt: TGCGCCAGCAGCCAAGTATCCACGTGGGGGGAGCAGTACTTC
cdr3_aa: CASSQVSTWGEQYF
d_call: .
v_call: TRBV4-1
j_call: TRBJ2-7
clone_size: .

cdr3_nt: TGCGCCAGCAGCCAAGGCTGGGGGCGGGAAGCCCCCGAGCAGTTCTTC
cdr3_aa: CASSQGWGREAPEQFF
d_call: .
v_call: TRBV4-1
j_call: TRBJ2-1
clone_size: .

cdr3_nt: TGTGCCACCAGCAGAGATCACGGGGCTGGCTACGAGCAGTACTTC
cdr3_aa: CATSRDHGAGYEQYF
d_call: .
v_call: TRBV15
j_call: TRBJ2-7
clone_size: .

cdr3_nt: TGTGCCAGCAGCCCCGCCCCGGCGGGCCCCTACGAGCAGTACTTC
cdr3_aa: CASSPAPAGPYEQYF
d_call: .
v_call: TRBV14
j_call: TRBJ2-7
clone_size: .

cdr3_nt: TGTGCCAGCAGTCAATTGGGACACCCGAGGGGTAATCAGCCCCAGCATTTT
cdr3_aa: CASSQLGHPRGNQPQHF
d_call: .
v_call: TRBV27
j_call: TRBJ1-5
clone_size: .

cdr3_nt: TGTGCCAGCAGTGAAGACCGGGACCCGTGGGGCACAGATACGCAGTATTTT
cdr3_aa: CASSEDRDPWGTDTQYF
d_call: .
v_call: TRBV6-1
j_call: TRBJ2-3
clone_size: .